This T cell receptor (beta chain) is from a study of T cell repertoires in cytomegalovirus infection. As for this clonotype: What it binds is not known.

The CDR3 runs to 16 residues. Trimming stripped 4 bases from V and 5 bases from J, with 20 bases between. The germline CDR1 and CDR2 sequences are SGDLS and YYNGEE. The study, taken as a whole, reports: Within the response measured ex vivo, HLA-C-restricted CMV-specific TCR beta clonotypes were dominant.

TCRdb re-analysed the reads in MiXCR, keeping a single row per CDR3 protein. The sample records about 890,000 distinct CDR3 sequences, around 31% being singletons. This material consisted of cultured CD8+ T cells from PBMCs, taken from culture after CMV antigen stimulation. The receptor was isolated from a human donor in good health (CMV status not recorded). Some clones in this sample may be carry-over from other donors' samples. The chain joins TRBV9 to TRBJ2-3; D may correspond to TRBD1 or TRBD2 (6 bases each). The CDR3 here is CASSPWLAVGGDTQYF. Written as DNA, the CDR3 is TGTGCCAGCAGCCCCTGGTTAGCGGTAGGGGGAGATACGCAGTATTTT.